The entry below gives a single T cell receptor beta chain sequence along with its context. Original processing notes: Amplification from reference gene primers served as the basis for estimated nucleated cell counts. Sequencing used immunoSEQ multiplex PCR; TCRdb keeps in-frame clones, though not all of them. The V and J calls and clone size were taken over from that table, and D and trimming were inferred from the DNA. The sample shows 70,000 or so clones, 85% to 90% of them seen only once. This sample stems from a study of blood T cell repertoires in COVID-19. Study details: Whether acute or convalescent, the COVID-19 samples came from the United States, Italy and Spain. The cDNA or gDNA used as material had been derived from T cells, B-cell-depleted T cells, or PBMCs.

CDR1 is MGHDK and CDR2 is SYGVNS in the germline V gene. This CDR3 has 15 residues. With 0 bases removed from V and 2 bases from J, the gap between germline ends came to 11 bases. The specimen sequenced was peripheral blood. This chain uses TRBV25-1 with TRBJ2-7; D gene ambiguous. This sequence originates from a woman of 80 years or more with active or convalescent COVID-19. CDR3 nucleotide sequence: TGTGCCAGCAGTGAATATATGGCAGGAACCTACGAGCAGTACTTC. Amino acid sequence: CASSEYMAGTYEQYF.